One sample yielded the 25 T cell receptor beta chains listed below, sequenced in a study of human T cells and chemical hapten exposure. TCRdb processed the RACE reads anew with MiXCR; each CDR3 protein has one entry. In the table there are 150,000 to 200,000 distinct CDR3 sequences, roughly 25% of which are singletons. The sample's time point: patch test 3, about 24 weeks after DPC sensitization. Documented treatment: therapeutic diphenylcyclopropenone sensitization with weekly scalp DPC. This material consisted of whole blood, taken in connection with sensitization to the hapten diphenylcyclopropenone (DPC). These receptors were obtained from a young woman with alopecia areata. Some clones in this sample may be carry-over from other donors' samples.

This clonotype was seen a few times. The CDR3 DNA follows: TGTGCCAGCAGGCCCTCCGGGACAGCAAGCTACGAGCAGTACTTC. Protein product: CASRPSGTASYEQYF. The chain is built from TRBV6-5 and TRBJ2-7; 7 nucleotides match TRBD1. CDR3 size: 15 residues. Germline CDR1 reads MNHEY; CDR2 reads SVGAGI. With V trimmed by 6 bases and J by 3 bases, 11 bases remained unmatched.

The V call is TRBV20-1, the J call TRBJ2-7; 7 bases fit TRBD2. Trimming took 1 base from V and 2 from J; bases not matched to a gene: 2. CDR1 and CDR2 from the germline V gene are DFQATT and SNEGSKA (reference sequence). The CDR3 runs 13 residues. Here the CDR3 reads CSARGLAAYEQYF. CDR3 nucleotides: TGCAGTGCTAGAGGACTAGCCGCCTACGAGCAGTACTTC.

This clonotype turned up a few times. The genes are TRBV7-9 and TRBJ1-4; D may be TRBD1 (6 bases). Trimming cost V 5 bases and J 7 bases, with 14 bases left between them. Germline V gene lookup returns CDR1 SEHNR and CDR2 FQNEAQ (reference sequence). The CDR3 length is 14 residues. The CDR3 nucleotides read TGTGCCAGCAGCCCGACAGGACGAGGTGAAAAACTGTTTTTT. This codes for CASSPTGRGEKLFF. Drawing the rest from reference TRBV7-9 and TRBJ1-4, the complete variable domain is DTGVSQNPRHKITKRGQNVTFRCDPISEHNRLYWYRQTLGQGPEFLTYFQNEAQLEKSRLLSDRFSAERPKGSFSTLEIQRTEQGDSAMYLCASSPTGRGEKLFFGSGTQLSVL.

This clonotype was seen only once. The rearrangement links TRBV7-6 to TRBJ2-5, with no clear D. The CDR3 is 13 residues long. V was trimmed by 5 bases and J by 1 base, leaving 8 bases between them. Germline lookup yields CDR1 SGHVS and CDR2 FNYEAQ. The CDR3 region has the DNA TGTGCCAGCAGCCCCCGTCCCCAAGAGACCCAGTACTTC. Translation gives CASSPRPQETQYF.

This clonotype was recorded only once. The V and J genes are TRBV7-8 and TRBJ2-7; TRBD1 might be the D (5 bases). Trimming took off 5 bases at V and 6 bases at J, with 23 bases between the two ends. CDR1 is SGHVS and CDR2 is FQNEAQ in the germline V gene. The CDR3 consists of 16 residues. The CDR3 DNA reads TGTGCCAGCAGCCAACGTTTAGGACCCCAGGGCCTCGAGCAGTACTTC. Its translation is CASSQRLGPQGLEQYF.

The V and J genes are TRBV4-2 and TRBJ2-3, with no clear D. V dropped 4 bases and J dropped 2 bases, with 16 bases sitting between them. The CDR3 has 16 residues. Germline V gives CDR1 LGHNA, CDR2 YNFKEQ. CDR3 nucleotide sequence: TGTGCCAGCAGCCGAGCCGAGAAAGGGTCCACAGATACGCAGTATTTT. Its protein product is CASSRAEKGSTDTQYF.

This clonotype was found a few times. The J gene is TRBJ2-2, the V gene TRBV4-3; 9 bases are a match to TRBD1. J gave up 7 bases and V 6 bases, and 6 bases lay outside the gene matches. Germline lookup yields CDR1 LGHNA and CDR2 YSLEER. The CDR3 runs 14 residues. Here the CDR3 DNA reads TGCGCCAGCAGACATACAGGGGGCGGCGGGGAGCTGTTTTTT. Amino acid sequence: CASRHTGGGGELFF.

This clonotype turned up a few times. The gene calls are TRBV15 and TRBJ2-7, with D unclear. The CDR3 spans 12 residues. The V end lost 1 base, the J end lost 4 bases, and 5 bases lay between the germline ends. CDR1 is LNHNV, CDR2 YYDKDF, per germline (reference sequence). CDR3 DNA sequence: TGTGCCACCAGCAGAGGAGCGTACGAGCAGTACTTC. This translates into CATSRGAYEQYF.

This chain connects TRBV4-3 to TRBJ2-7, with 9 nucleotides matching TRBD2. Trimming took 0 bases from V and 4 from J; bases not matched to a gene: 7. CDR1 LGHNA and CDR2 YSLEER come from the germline V gene. The CDR3 has 16 residues. CDR3 sequence: CASSQDWRGGGYEQYF. The CDR3 nucleotides read TGCGCCAGCAGCCAAGATTGGCGGGGGGGCGGATACGAGCAGTACTTC.

The chain is built from TRBV20-1 and TRBJ1-2, with 9 bases lining up with TRBD1. V gave up 6 bases and J gave up 3 bases; unmatched junction bases: 17. The CDR3 consists of 17 residues. Germline assignment: CDR1 DFQATT and CDR2 SNEGSKA (reference sequence). As DNA, the CDR3 is TGCAGTGCCAAACCCAACCTAGACAGGGGGTGGTACTATGGCTACACCTTC. Its protein is CSAKPNLDRGWYYGYTF.

This chain links TRBV4-1 with TRBJ2-1; TRBD1 might be the D (6 bases). The CDR3 covers 12 residues. CDR1 and CDR2 from the germline V gene are MGHRA and YSYEKL. V was cut by 8 bases and J by 4 bases, with 9 bases left in between. The chain's CDR3 is CASGGRYNEQFF. The CDR3 DNA reads as TGCGCCAGCGGGGGCCGGTACAATGAGCAGTTCTTC.

This chain links TRBV6-2 or TRBV6-3 with TRBJ2-2; D gene ambiguous. Germline assignment: CDR1 MNHEY and CDR2 SVGEGT. V lost 2 bases to trimming and J lost 1 base, with 8 bases between them. The CDR3 has 15 residues. The CDR3 is CASSYARRNTGELFF. The CDR3 DNA is TGTGCCAGCAGTTACGCTAGAAGGAACACCGGGGAGCTGTTTTTT.

The sample holds a few counts of this clonotype. CDR3 residues: CASRAPGSPGGDTQYF. The CDR3 bases are TGTGCCAGCAGAGCCCCTGGCAGCCCGGGAGGAGATACGCAGTATTTT. V gene TRBV2 combines with J gene TRBJ2-3, with TRBD2 matching 7 bases. The V gene end was trimmed by 6 bases and the J gene end by 5 bases; junction bases not matched to a gene: 14. Germline CDR1 SNHLY, CDR2 FYNNEI. The CDR3 is 16 residues long. Full variable domain (remainder filled in from reference TRBV2 and TRBJ2-3): EPEVTQTPSHQVTQMGQEVILRCVPISNHLYFYWYRQILGQKVEFLVSFYNNEISEKSEIFDDQFSVERPDGSNFTLKIRSTKLEDSAMYFCASRAPGSPGGDTQYFGPGTRLTVL.

This clonotype was detected only a few times. The chain links TRBV29-1 to TRBJ1-4; D is ambiguous. V was trimmed by 4 bases and J by 8 bases, leaving 5 bases between them. Germline-derived CDR1 and CDR2 are SQVTM and ANQGSEA. The CDR3 length is 10 residues. This CDR3 reads CSVGSEKLFF. In nucleotides, the CDR3 is TGCAGCGTTGGTTCCGAAAAACTGTTTTTT.

This chain links TRBV25-1 with TRBJ2-2; unclear D gene. Trimming cost V 1 base and J 8 bases, with 11 bases left between them. CDR1 is MGHDK, CDR2 SYGVNS, per germline. The CDR3 sequence is 14 residues long. CDR3 protein: CASSELQEAGELFF. The CDR3 DNA reads TGTGCCAGCAGTGAATTGCAGGAAGCAGGGGAGCTGTTTTTT.

The rearrangement joins TRBV4-3 to TRBJ1-2; D call uncertain. The germline V gene has CDR1 LGHNA and CDR2 YSLEER. This CDR3 is 14 amino acids long. Trimming took 2 bases from V and 4 from J, leaving 11 bases between them. CDR3 sequence: CASSQRAEIYGYTF. The CDR3 nucleotides read TGCGCCAGCAGCCAAAGGGCCGAGATCTATGGCTACACCTTC.

This clonotype was seen only a few times. This rearrangement joins TRBV10-3 to TRBJ1-5; D is uncertain. V was pared by 10 bases and J by 2 bases, with 9 bases between. Per germline, CDR1 ENHRY and CDR2 SYGVKD. This CDR3 is 12 amino acids long. CDR3 loop: CATKEGNQPQHF. The CDR3 DNA is TGTGCCACCAAGGAGGGCAATCAGCCCCAGCATTTT.

This clonotype has more than one count but fewer than ten. J is TRBJ1-1 and V is TRBV11-2; D may be TRBD1 (5 bases). This CDR3 spans 13 amino acids. Looked up from germline, CDR1 is SGHAT and CDR2 is FQNNGV. V lost 6 bases, J lost 5 bases, and 13 bases lay in between. CDR3 in DNA: TGTGCCAGCAGGGTCAGGGTTTGGACTGAAGCTTTCTTT. This gives the protein CASRVRVWTEAFF.

The chain uses TRBV4-3 and TRBJ2-3, with D perhaps matching TRBD2 (5 bases). Germline assignment: CDR1 LGHNA and CDR2 YSLEER. V was cut by 1 base and J by 9 bases, with 11 bases left in between. This CDR3 has 13 amino acids. The CDR3 sequence: CASSQGAAMTQYF. CDR3 DNA: TGCGCCAGCAGCCAAGGAGCGGCGATGACGCAGTATTTT.

This clonotype has ten or more counts. The V gene is TRBV29-1, the J gene TRBJ1-1; D call uncertain. Trimming left V 0 bases short and J 1 base short, with 18 bases between. The CDR3 length is 17 residues. Germline V gene data show CDR1 as SQVTM and CDR2 as ANQGSEA. The CDR3 bases are TGCAGCGTTGAAGAAGGAGGAGTCGGGGTGTGGAACACTGAAGCTTTCTTT. It codes for CSVEEGGVGVWNTEAFF. The full variable domain, with the rest looked up from reference TRBV29-1 and TRBJ1-1, is SAVISQKPSRDICQRGTSLTIQCQVDSQVTMMFWYRQQPGQSLTLIATANQGSEATYESGFVIDKFPISRPNLTFSTLTVSNMSPEDSSIYLCSVEEGGVGVWNTEAFFGQGTRLTVV.

The V gene is TRBV19, the J gene TRBJ2-7; 8 bases map to TRBD1. The CDR3 loop spans 12 amino acids. Losses at the gene ends were 9 bases for V and 5 bases for J; bases not matched to a gene: 6. Looked up from germline, CDR1 is LNHDA and CDR2 is SQIVND (reference sequence). CDR3 bases: TGTGCCAGGCCGGACAGGGTGGACGAGCAGTACTTC. Translating it yields CARPDRVDEQYF.

V and J are TRBV13 and TRBJ2-7, with D perhaps assigned TRBD1 or TRBD2 (5 bases each). The germline V and J ends were trimmed by 4 bases and 2 bases, with 30 bases remaining between them. The germline CDR1 and CDR2 sequences are PRHDT and FYEKMQ (reference sequence). This CDR3 is 20 amino acids long. The CDR3 loop reads CASSSQQGIDPRGPAYEQYF. The CDR3 coding sequence is TGTGCCAGCAGCTCCCAACAAGGTATCGATCCCCGGGGACCTGCCTACGAGCAGTACTTC.

This clonotype was observed a handful of times. This chain links TRBV20-1 with TRBJ1-1; D is uncertain. The germline CDR1 and CDR2 sequences are DFQATT and SNEGSKA (reference sequence). This CDR3 has 12 residues. V was cut by 6 bases and J by 6 bases, with 14 bases left in between. CDR3 sequence: CSAEGSRAEAFF. CDR3 coding DNA: TGCAGTGCGGAGGGAAGTCGGGCTGAAGCTTTCTTT.

The chain recombines TRBV30 with TRBJ2-3; the match to TRBD1 covers 11 bases. Germline V CDR1 and CDR2: GTSNPN, SVGIG (reference sequence). Trimming removed 4 bases from V and 5 bases from J; junction bases left unmatched: 5. The CDR3 is made up of 14 amino acids. CDR3 in DNA: TGTGCCTGGACGCGGACAGGGGGCGAAGATACGCAGTATTTT. It specifies CAWTRTGGEDTQYF.

This clonotype occurred a few times. The chain combines TRBV9 with TRBJ2-1; 7 nucleotides match TRBD2. Germline loops: CDR1 SGDLS, CDR2 YYNGEE. The CDR3 runs to 14 residues. V lost 3 bases to trimming and J lost 4 bases; unmatched junction nucleotides: 4. This CDR3 is CASSGPSGYNEQFF. The DNA for the CDR3 is TGTGCCAGCAGCGGGCCTAGCGGTTACAATGAGCAGTTCTTC. Filled out from reference TRBV9 and TRBJ2-1, the complete variable domain reads DSGVTQTPKHLITATGQRVTLRCSPRSGDLSVYWYQQSLDQGLQFLIQYYNGEERAKGNILERFSAQQFPDLHSELNLSSLELGDSALYFCASSGPSGYNEQFFGPGTRLTVL.